Below are 13 T cell receptor beta chains sequenced from a single sample in a study of human T cells and chemical hapten exposure. Time point noted: patch test 3, about 24 weeks after DPC sensitization. Treatment meaning: therapeutic diphenylcyclopropenone sensitization with weekly scalp DPC. A single record per CDR3 protein comes from TCRdb applying MiXCR to the RACE reads. Among roughly 150,000 distinct CDR3 sequences listed, 28% were seen once. The sequencing used whole blood, collected in connection with sensitization to the hapten diphenylcyclopropenone (DPC). The receptor set was obtained from a woman younger than 35 with alopecia areata. Some clones in this sample may be carry-over from other donors' samples.

The gene calls are TRBV2 and TRBJ2-1; 7 nucleotides agree with TRBD1. The CDR3 has 13 residues. Trimming removed 1 base from V and 8 bases from J; junction bases left unmatched: 2. In germline, CDR1 is SNHLY, CDR2 FYNNEI. The CDR3 protein is CASSEGQGDEQFF. CDR3 bases: TGTGCCAGCAGTGAAGGACAGGGCGATGAGCAGTTCTTC.

V usage is TRBV7-2 and J usage is TRBJ2-7; D not certain. This CDR3 is built from 14 residues. Germline-derived CDR1 and CDR2 are SGHTA and FQGNSA. V lost 1 base to trimming and J lost 0 bases, with 7 bases between them. This CDR3 reads CASSLDTFSYEQYF. As DNA, the CDR3 is TGTGCCAGCAGCTTAGACACCTTCTCCTACGAGCAGTACTTC. Combining the CDR3 with reference TRBV7-2 and TRBJ2-7 gives the whole variable domain GAGVSQSPSNKVTEKGKDVELRCDPISGHTALYWYRQSLGQGLEFLIYFQGNSAPDKSGLPSDRFSAERTGGSVSTLTIQRTQQEDSAVYLCASSLDTFSYEQYFGPGTRLTVT.

The sample holds a few counts of this clonotype. The chain is built from TRBV25-1 and TRBJ2-7; 7 nucleotides align to TRBD1. CDR1 is MGHDK, CDR2 SYGVNS, per germline. Trimming at V came to 1 base and at J to 6 bases, leaving 3 bases not matched to a gene. The CDR3 is 13 amino acids. CDR3 DNA: TGTGCCAGCAGTGAATCCGGACAGGCCGAGCAGTACTTC. Its translation: CASSESGQAEQYF.

This clonotype has more than one count but fewer than ten. The chain uses TRBV6-2 or TRBV6-3 and TRBJ2-7, with D possibly being TRBD2 (5 bases). CDR3 length: 16 amino acids. The germline V and J ends were trimmed by 3 bases and 3 bases, with 18 bases remaining between them. Germline loops: CDR1 MNHEY, CDR2 SVGEGT. CDR3 bases: TGTGCCAGCAGTTATTTTAGGAGGAGAGGGATCTACGAGCAGTACTTC. Translating gives CASSYFRRRGIYEQYF.

The DNA of the CDR3 is TGTGCCAGCAGCTTAGGACAGAGGGGCACTGAAGCTTTCTTT. Translation gives CASSLGQRGTEAFF. This sequence joins TRBV7-9 and TRBJ1-1; D is possibly TRBD1 (5 bases). CDR3 length: 14 amino acids. The germline V gene has CDR1 SEHNR and CDR2 FQNEAQ (reference sequence). The V end was cut by 1 base, the J end by 4 bases, with 10 bases between.

The genes are TRBV29-1 and TRBJ2-3; D gene uncertain. V was trimmed by 3 bases and J by 0 bases, leaving 16 bases between them. CDR3 length: 16 residues. CDR1 and CDR2 (germline): SQVTM, ANQGSEA. The CDR3 nucleotides are TGCAGCGTTGACCCGGTCCCTAGTCCTAGCACAGATACGCAGTATTTT. As protein: CSVDPVPSPSTDTQYF.

This clonotype was observed at least ten times. The CDR3, as DNA: TGTGCCAGCAGCGTTCTAGCGGGATCCTACAATGAGCAGTTCTTC. Amino acids: CASSVLAGSYNEQFF. The J gene is TRBJ2-1, the V gene TRBV9; 9 bases are a match to TRBD2. V was pared by 2 bases and J by 1 base, with 1 base of the junction left unmatched. Germline V gene lookup returns CDR1 SGDLS and CDR2 YYNGEE. The CDR3 spans 15 residues.

The chain links TRBV27 to TRBJ1-1, with unresolved D. The CDR3 is 14 amino acids. V lost 10 bases and J lost 1, with 16 bases in between. Germline CDR1 is MNHEY and CDR2 is SMNVEV (reference sequence). CDR3 amino acids: CATSGDWGNTEAFF. The CDR3 region has the DNA TGTGCCACTTCGGGAGACTGGGGGAACACTGAAGCTTTCTTT.

The chain couples TRBV20-1 to TRBJ2-2; D perhaps matches TRBD2 (6 bases). Trimming took 5 bases from V and 5 from J, leaving 6 bases between them. The CDR3 runs to 11 residues. Germline V gene sequence: CDR1 DFQATT, CDR2 SNEGSKA (reference sequence). The CDR3 DNA reads as TGCAGTGCTGGGAGGACCGGGGAGCTGTTTTTT. This encodes CSAGRTGELFF.

This clonotype was recorded a few times. The gene calls are TRBV12-3 or TRBV12-4 and TRBJ2-2, with 9 bases aligning to TRBD2. CDR3 length: 19 amino acids. The junction had 12 bases not matched to a gene; V was cut back by 4 bases and J by 0 bases. The DNA of the CDR3 is TGTGCCAGCAGTTCCACTTGGGCTCTAGCGGGGTCGAACACCGGGGAGCTGTTTTTT. The encoded protein is CASSSTWALAGSNTGELFF.

The V and J genes are TRBV19 and TRBJ2-3, with a weak D call TRBD2 (6 bases). Germline CDR1 LNHDA, CDR2 SQIVND (reference sequence). The CDR3 is 18 amino acids. The V end lost 1 base, the J end lost 2 bases, and 19 bases lay between the germline ends. CDR3 in DNA: TGTGCCAGTAGTATAGCCCTGGGTAGCGAGGGACTCACAGATACGCAGTATTTT. This codes for CASSIALGSEGLTDTQYF. Based on the CDR3 plus reference TRBV19 and TRBJ2-3, the full variable domain is DGGITQSPKYLFRKEGQNVTLSCEQNLNHDAMYWYRQDPGQGLRLIYYSQIVNDFQKGDIAEGYSVSREKKESFPLTVTSAQKNPTAFYLCASSIALGSEGLTDTQYFGPGTRLTVL.

This clonotype was seen a handful of times. This chain joins TRBV5-5 and TRBJ2-3; the D is unclear. Looked up from germline, CDR1 is SGHKS and CDR2 is YYEKEE (reference sequence). The CDR3 extends over 13 amino acids. The V and J ends lost 0 bases and 3 bases respectively, with 5 bases between them. CDR3 bases: TGTGCCAGCAGCTTGGGACCTACAGATACGCAGTATTTT. Amino acids: CASSLGPTDTQYF.

The CDR3 region has the DNA TGCAGCGTTGACCAATTGATCGGACATAGCACAGATACGCAGTATTTT. Amino acids: CSVDQLIGHSTDTQYF. This rearrangement joins TRBV29-1 to TRBJ2-3; tentative D call: TRBD1 (5 bases). CDR1 and CDR2 (germline): SQVTM, ANQGSEA. There are 16 residues in the CDR3. V was pared by 3 bases and J by 0 bases, with 16 bases between.